The 15 T cell receptor beta chains listed next were all sequenced from one sample in a study of control samples from healthy donors and cancer patients. TCRdb's copy holds only in-frame clones and misses some; the assay was immunoSEQ multiplex PCR. The repertoire holds about 69,000 clones, roughly 82% seen once, with 2.5% to 3% in the top ten. The sample comprised PBMCs. The receptors stem from a woman between 45 and 65 years old with lung cancer.

The chain links TRBV15 to TRBJ1-2; D remains ambiguous. The CDR3 has 16 residues. Germline assignment: CDR1 LNHNV and CDR2 YYDKDF (reference sequence). V lost 0 bases to trimming and J lost 4 bases, with 15 bases between them. The CDR3 sequence is CATSRDRIPGSYGYTF. CDR3 nucleotide sequence: TGTGCCACCAGCAGAGATAGGATCCCGGGGTCCTATGGCTACACCTTC.

This chain links TRBV7-3 with TRBJ1-1, with D unresolved. The V end lost 0 bases, the J end lost 1 base, and 3 bases lay between the germline ends. CDR3 length: 13 residues. Per the germline V gene, CDR1 is SGHTA and CDR2 is FQGTGA. The CDR3 spells CASSLTGNTEAFF. In DNA, the CDR3 is TGTGCCAGCAGCTTAACAGGGAACACTGAAGCTTTCTTT.

This chain uses TRBV5-6 with TRBJ2-5; 8 bases align to TRBD1. The CDR3 sequence is 13 residues long. V trimming: 7 bases; J trimming: 7 bases; junction bases outside the gene matches: 9. Germline lookup yields CDR1 SGHDT and CDR2 YYEEEE. The CDR3 DNA reads as TGTGCCAGCTCCGGACAGGGCCCCAGGACCCAGTACTTC. Its translation is CASSGQGPRTQYF.

This clone was seen just once. The chain employs TRBV4-1 and TRBJ1-2; D gene unclear. The V gene's germline CDR1 is MGHRA and CDR2 YSYEKL. This CDR3 contains 15 residues. The V gene lost 1 base and the J gene lost 0 bases, with 9 bases spanning the gap. CDR3: CASSQAGAANYGYTF. The DNA of the CDR3 is TGCGCCAGCAGCCAAGCGGGCGCCGCTAACTATGGCTACACCTTC.

The chain joins TRBV30 to TRBJ1-5; D gene ambiguous. Looked up from germline, CDR1 is GTSNPN and CDR2 is SVGIG (reference sequence). V lost 2 bases, J lost 0 bases, and 8 bases lay in between. The CDR3 extends over 14 amino acids. The CDR3 protein is CAWSLGYSNQPQHF. In DNA, the CDR3 is TGTGCCTGGAGTTTGGGATATAGCAATCAGCCCCAGCATTTT.

The chain employs TRBV7-6 and TRBJ2-1, with 12 positions matching TRBD2. There are 15 residues in the CDR3. Germline V CDR1 and CDR2: SGHVS, FNYEAQ. J lost 9 bases, V lost 1 base, and 4 bases had no gene match. Here the CDR3 DNA reads TGTGCCAGCAGCTTAGGATCTAGCGGGGGGGGTGAGCAGTTCTTC. Translation gives CASSLGSSGGGEQFF.

The gene calls are TRBV19 and TRBJ1-1; D is undetermined. The germline CDR1 and CDR2 sequences are LNHDA and SQIVND (reference sequence). V shed 7 bases and J shed 1 base, with 13 bases lying between them. The CDR3 sequence is 14 residues long. Here the CDR3 reads CASIPGRSNTEAFF. The CDR3 coding sequence is TGTGCCAGTATTCCCGGACGTTCGAACACTGAAGCTTTCTTT.

V and J are TRBV19 and TRBJ1-4; unclear D gene. The V end lost 7 bases, the J end lost 8 bases, and 20 bases lay between the germline ends. In germline, CDR1 is LNHDA, CDR2 SQIVND (reference sequence). This CDR3 contains 15 residues. The CDR3 reads CASKLGFSKDEKLFF. The CDR3 region has the DNA TGTGCCAGTAAACTCGGATTCTCCAAGGACGAAAAACTGTTTTTT.

CDR3 in amino acids: CASSSGTNPGNEQFF. DNA of the CDR3: TGTGCCAGCAGCTCCGGGACTAACCCGGGGAATGAGCAGTTCTTC. The V call is TRBV7-9, the J call TRBJ2-1, with 7 positions matching TRBD2. Unmatched junction bases numbered 10, after V lost 4 bases and J lost 7 bases. This CDR3 spans 15 amino acids. CDR1 and CDR2 (germline): SEHNR, FQNEAQ (reference sequence).

The chain couples TRBV2 to TRBJ1-1, with D possibly matching TRBD1 (6 bases). The ends were cut back, 4 bases at V and 5 bases at J, with 14 bases in the middle. The germline V gene has CDR1 SNHLY and CDR2 FYNNEI. The CDR3 has 14 residues. CDR3 protein: CASSVVTGTTEAFF. Written as DNA, the CDR3 is TGTGCCAGCAGTGTAGTAACAGGGACTACTGAAGCTTTCTTT.

V and J are TRBV27 and TRBJ1-5; TRBD1 aligns across 8 bases. V lost 3 bases, J lost 4 bases, and 5 bases stayed unmatched. This CDR3 spans 15 amino acids. CDR1 is MNHEY, CDR2 SMNVEV, per germline (reference sequence). The CDR3 reads CASSLAGGLNQPQHF. DNA for the CDR3: TGTGCCAGCAGTTTGGCAGGGGGCCTAAATCAGCCCCAGCATTTT.

J is TRBJ1-2 and V is TRBV7-2; the D gene is possibly TRBD1 (5 bases). Germline CDR1 and CDR2: SGHTA and FQGNSA. CDR3 length: 12 amino acids. The V and J ends lost 5 bases and 9 bases respectively, with 13 bases between them. CDR3 in amino acids: CASSTGTGRYTF. CDR3 sequence (DNA): TGTGCCAGCAGCACCGGGACGGGACGCTACACCTTC.

The chain recombines TRBV3-1 (or the pseudogene TRBV3-2) with TRBJ1-5; 9 positions match TRBD1. CDR3 size: 15 residues. Germline V lookup: CDR1 LGHDT, CDR2 YNNKEL (reference sequence). V gave up 1 base and J gave up 6 bases; unmatched junction bases: 4. The DNA of the CDR3 is TGTGCCAGCAGCCAAGGAACAGGGGGCACTCAGCCCCAGCATTTT. Its translation: CASSQGTGGTQPQHF.

The chain has TRBV19 and TRBJ1-3; unclear D gene. Germline loops: CDR1 LNHDA, CDR2 SQIVND (reference sequence). The V end lost 3 bases, the J end lost 3 bases, and 15 bases lay between the germline ends. The CDR3 covers 16 residues. In DNA form, the CDR3 reads TGTGCCAGTAGTATTAAATCTCCCTACTTTGGAAACACCATATATTTT. Translated: CASSIKSPYFGNTIYF.

The rearrangement links TRBV7-2 to TRBJ2-2, with 10 nucleotides matching TRBD1. This CDR3 has 15 amino acids. Germline CDR1 is SGHTA and CDR2 is FQGNSA. V dropped 4 bases and J dropped 8; count of bases not matched to a gene: 7. Written as DNA, the CDR3 is TGTGCCAGCAGCTCCCGGACAGGGGGAGGAGGGGAGCTGTTTTTT. Its translation: CASSSRTGGGGELFF.